A selection of T cell receptor beta chains follows, all from one sample in a study. TCRdb re-derived calls from the 5' RACE reads in MiXCR, one entry per CDR3 protein. The sample has 50,000 to 80,000 distinct CDR3 sequences; around a fifth are singletons. Sequencing was done on a sample of memory CD4+ T cells sorted from a lymph node. These receptors all stem from a female donor with breast cancer. Each CDR3 is given with its conserved first and last residue. D genes are given only for firm matches. Part of the rows lack a size; the others show once, few, many or a class for expanded clones.

- | TRBJ1-1 | TRBV11-2 | - | TGTGCCAGCAGCTTTGGGCCAAACACTGAAGCTTTCTTT | CASSFGPNTEAFF
- | TRBJ2-2 | TRBV7-6 | - | TGTGCCAGCAAACGGGACCCTGGGACCGGGGAGCTGTTTTTT | CASKRDPGTGELFF
TRBD2 | TRBJ2-7 | TRBV5-1 | many | TGCGCCAGCAGCGACCCAGCGGGAGTAGGAGAGCAGTACTTC | CASSDPAGVGEQYF
- | TRBJ1-6 | TRBV7-9 | many | TGTGCCAGCAGCCAAAGAGCGGGGGATTCACCCCTCCACTTT | CASSQRAGDSPLHF
TRBD1 | TRBJ1-4 | TRBV24-1 | many | TGTGCCACCAGTGATGGGACAGGGTACGATGAAAAACTGTTTTTT | CATSDGTGYDEKLFF
- | TRBJ1-5 | TRBV27 | - | TGTGCCAGCAGGCGGACAGATAGCAATCAGCCCCAGCATTTT | CASRRTDSNQPQHF
- | TRBJ1-1 | TRBV11-2 | few | TGTGCCAGCAGCTTAGAGATGGGGATGAACACTGAAGCTTTCTTT | CASSLEMGMNTEAFF
- | TRBJ1-1 | TRBV5-5 | few | TGTGCCAGCAGCCCCCCGAAGAGGCTGAACACTGAAGCTTTCTTT | CASSPPKRLNTEAFF
TRBD2 | TRBJ2-7 | TRBV7-9 | few | TGTGCCAGCAGCTTGCCCCTCAGAGCGGGAGAAAACGAGCAGTACTTC | CASSLPLRAGENEQYF
- | TRBJ1-1 | TRBV5-1 | - | TGCGCCAGCAGCTCTGGGACAATGGACACTGAAGCTTTCTTT | CASSSGTMDTEAFF
TRBD2 | TRBJ2-5 | TRBV13 | few | TGTGCCAGCAGCTTACGCCCTAGCGGGAGAGGGACCCAGTACTTC | CASSLRPSGRGTQYF
TRBD1 | TRBJ2-7 | TRBV6-5 | many | TGTGCCACCAAACAGGGGTCCTACGAGCAGTACTTC | CATKQGSYEQYF
TRBD2 | TRBJ2-5 | TRBV7-2 | few | TGTGCCAGCAGCTTAGCGGGGACTAGCCAAGAGACCCAGTACTTC | CASSLAGTSQETQYF
- | TRBJ2-7 | TRBV20-1 | medium-sized | TGCAGTGCTAGGCGGGACCCGACCTACGAGCAGTACTTC | CSARRDPTYEQYF